This TCR beta chain was obtained from a study of T cell changes during pregnancy in multiple sclerosis. The repertoire was sequenced with immunoSEQ multiplex PCR; TCRdb's copy has only in-frame clones and lacks some. Here the sample spans approximately 130,000 clones, 90% to 96% being singletons. In germline, CDR1 is MGHDK, CDR2 SYGVNS. V lost 4 bases, J lost 7 bases, and 5 bases stayed unmatched. This CDR3 is built from 14 residues. The TCR sequence derives from a female donor with multiple sclerosis, enrolled in a pregnancy study. The sample was peripheral blood, taken after pregnancy. J is TRBJ2-4 and V is TRBV25-1; 9 bases map to TRBD1. CDR3 sequence: CASSVAGTGNIQYF. CDR3 DNA: TGTGCCAGCAGTGTGGCGGGGACAGGGAACATTCAGTACTTC. Looking up the rest from reference TRBV25-1 and TRBJ2-4 gives the full variable domain: EADIYQTPRYLVIGTGKKITLECSQTMGHDKMYWYQQDPGMELHLIHYSYGVNSTEKGDLSSESTVSRIRTEHFPLTLESARPSHTSQYLCASSVAGTGNIQYFGAGTRLSVL.